This T cell receptor (beta chain) was identified in a study of blood T cells in healthy people across ages. Study outcomes and limitations: A roughly linear fall in TCR beta diversity per million T cells was seen with increasing age. Correlation between TCR beta diversity and naive T cell percentage was strong.

Researchers report isolating at least 6 million PBMCs per sample. This CDR3 contains 14 residues. With 5 bases removed from V and 3 bases from J, the gap between germline ends came to 14 bases. Germline V CDR1 and CDR2: DFQATT, SNEGSKA (reference sequence). The table lists this clonotype with a count of one. Its antigen is undetermined. Next came a second PCR, run for about 7 to 12 cycles, which used a sample-barcoded 5' primer along with a J-beta primer mix. Per sample, CDR3-containing paired-end reads numbered at least 2.5 million. TCRdb itself ran the 5' RACE reads through MiXCR, one entry per CDR3 protein. The sample shows hundreds of thousands of distinct CDR3 sequences, 29% of them seen only once.

The rearrangement uses TRBV20-1 and TRBJ2-1; D possibly corresponds to TRBD2 (5 bases). The sample taken for sequencing was blood. The sequence was collected from a woman older than 75 in good health. The CDR3 sequence is CSASRRGLYNEQFF. The CDR3 coding sequence is TGCAGTGCTTCTAGGAGAGGACTCTACAATGAGCAGTTCTTC.